This passage covers 12 T cell receptor beta chains from one sample sequenced in a study of follicular helper T cells after annual influenza vaccination. Regarding time point: 2015-2016 season, 7 days after influenza vaccination. Using immunoSEQ multiplex PCR, the repertoire was profiled, and TCRdb retains in-frame clones only, with some absent. The data contain 8,500 to 11,000 clones, roughly 85% of them singletons. The sample in question was CXCR5- memory CD4+ T cells sorted from blood, obtained 7 days after influenza vaccination. The receptors come from an adult who received the influenza vaccine.

The rearrangement joins TRBV4-3 to TRBJ2-2; unclear D gene. V was clipped by 1 base and J by 4 bases, with 7 bases between them. Germline loops: CDR1 LGHNA, CDR2 YSLEER. The CDR3 runs 14 residues. CDR3 coding DNA: TGCGCCAGCAGCCAAGCACAGCTCACCGGGGAGCTGTTTTTT. Translating it yields CASSQAQLTGELFF.

The rearrangement links TRBV5-1 to TRBJ1-5; tentative D call: TRBD1 (6 bases). CDR1 is SGHRS, CDR2 YFSETQ, per germline. The CDR3 runs to 18 residues. V lost 3 bases and J 3 bases, leaving 22 bases between the germline ends. Here the CDR3 reads CASSSKQGRRENNQPQHF. Here the CDR3 DNA reads TGCGCCAGCAGCTCCAAACAGGGTCGGAGAGAAAACAATCAGCCCCAGCATTTT.

The CDR3 DNA reads TGTGCCAGCAGCGGTGGGGTCGGGACAGGGTTTTACGAGCAGTACTTC. As protein: CASSGGVGTGFYEQYF. The chain links TRBV7-9 to TRBJ2-7; 9 bases line up with TRBD1. J lost 4 bases, V lost 5 bases, and 12 bases had no gene match. The CDR3 totals 16 residues. Germline V gives CDR1 SEHNR, CDR2 FQNEAQ (reference sequence).

The V gene is TRBV9, the J gene TRBJ1-2; no definite D call. In germline, CDR1 is SGDLS, CDR2 YYNGEE. V was clipped by 0 bases and J by 2 bases, with 5 bases between them. The CDR3 sequence is 13 residues long. CDR3 sequence (DNA): TGTGCCAGCAGCGTAGCGGGGAACTATGGCTACACCTTC. It encodes CASSVAGNYGYTF.

The CDR3 is CATSRDREGQPQHF. The CDR3 coding sequence is TGTGCCACCAGCAGAGATCGCGAGGGTCAGCCCCAGCATTTT. J is TRBJ1-5 and V is TRBV15; D call uncertain. Germline CDR1 LNHNV, CDR2 YYDKDF (reference sequence). There are 14 residues in the CDR3. Trimming removed 0 bases from V and 6 bases from J, with 9 bases in between.

This clone was recorded only once. The chain uses TRBV4-2 and TRBJ2-3, with 12 bases that match TRBD2. In germline, CDR1 is LGHNA, CDR2 YNFKEQ. V lost 4 bases, J lost 3 bases, and 5 bases stayed unmatched. The CDR3 runs to 16 residues. The CDR3 nucleotides are TGTGCCAGCAGCCCAAAGACTAGCGGGGGAACAGATACGCAGTATTTT. Protein sequence: CASSPKTSGGTDTQYF.

In its sample, this clone was seen once. The V call is TRBV7-2, the J call TRBJ1-3, with TRBD1 identical over 8 bases. Trimming took 5 bases from V and 2 from J; bases not matched to a gene: 5. The CDR3 consists of 15 residues. Germline CDR1 and CDR2: SGHTA and FQGNSA. The CDR3 DNA sequence: TGTGCCAGCAGCGCCGCGGACAGGGCTGGAAACACCATATATTTT. Translation gives CASSAADRAGNTIYF.

This clone was observed a few times. V usage is TRBV27 and J usage is TRBJ1-2; tentatively, D is TRBD1 (5 bases). The germline gives CDR1 MNHEY, CDR2 SMNVEV (reference sequence). This CDR3 comprises 14 residues. Trimming pared 6 bases from V and 7 bases from J, leaving 18 bases between. The CDR3 nucleotides are TGTGCCAGCAGCCCGAGTGTCAGGGAGGGTGGCTACACCTTC. It translates to CASSPSVREGGYTF.

The chain recombines TRBV7-2 with TRBJ1-2; 10 bases are a match to TRBD1. Germline lookup yields CDR1 SGHTA and CDR2 FQGNSA. CDR3 length: 15 residues. V was clipped by 7 bases and J by 5 bases; unmatched bases: 10. CDR3 protein: CASNSPGQGQYGYTF. The CDR3 coding sequence is TGTGCCAGCAACAGTCCGGGACAGGGGCAATATGGCTACACCTTC.

A few counts support this clone. The rearrangement joins TRBV7-9 to TRBJ1-2; TRBD1 might be the D (6 bases). Germline V gene lookup returns CDR1 SEHNR and CDR2 FQNEAQ (reference sequence). V was shortened by 6 bases and J by 4 bases, with 9 bases between the two germline ends. The CDR3 runs 12 residues. The CDR3 is CASSTGIYGYTF. In nucleotides, the CDR3 is TGTGCCAGCAGTACAGGGATCTATGGCTACACCTTC. The full variable domain, completed using reference TRBV7-9 and TRBJ1-2, is DTGVSQNPRHKITKRGQNVTFRCDPISEHNRLYWYRQTLGQGPEFLTYFQNEAQLEKSRLLSDRFSAERPKGSFSTLEIQRTEQGDSAMYLCASSTGIYGYTFGSGTRLTVV.

V usage is TRBV28 and J usage is TRBJ2-7; 14 bases are a match to TRBD2. The length of the CDR3 is 18 residues. Germline CDR1 and CDR2: MDHEN and SYDVKM. The V gene end was trimmed by 7 bases and the J gene end by 6 bases; junction bases not matched to a gene: 17. CDR3 residues: CASTPRRRTSGGPGEQYF. DNA of the CDR3: TGTGCCAGCACCCCCCGTCGGAGGACTAGCGGGGGGCCGGGCGAGCAGTACTTC.

CDR3 loop: CASSLGQGAGEQYF. As DNA, the CDR3 is TGTGCCAGCAGTCTTGGACAGGGGGCAGGCGAGCAGTACTTC. V and J are TRBV28 and TRBJ2-7; 11 bases fit TRBD1. The trim removed 5 bases at V and 6 bases at J, leaving 6 bases unmatched. The CDR3 sequence is 14 residues long. Germline-derived CDR1 and CDR2 are MDHEN and SYDVKM.